This T cell receptor (beta chain) is from a study of T cell repertoires in cytomegalovirus infection (dated by TCRdb to the late 2010s). Regarding the study in general: Peptide stimulations targeted recently identified HLA-C-restricted CMV epitopes, whose presentation resists viral immunomodulation, together with well-studied HLA-B-restricted epitopes. The HLA type of each donor mattered for the analysis, because public TCR beta signatures pointed to carriage of CMV infection along with the matching HLA type.

The germline V gene supplies CDR1 MNHEY and CDR2 SVGEGT. V is shortened by 7 bases, J by 3 bases, and the region joining them spans 13 bases. Counted from cysteine to valine, this CDR3 has 13 amino acids. The entry retains the CDR3 DNA only, 39 bases that are in frame from base 1. Beyond this particular receptor, the publication reports: In the ex vivo response, HLA-C-restricted CMV-specific TCR beta clonotypes were dominant, and in two of eight donors the single most frequent clonotype came from this HLA-C-restricted group. Cumulative frequency of public TCR beta family members discriminated carriers of CMV infection plus the relevant HLA type in this cohort and an independent 352-donor cohort.

According to the study, the label for this sample's treatment or condition signals: in vitro stimulation with specific CMV peptide epitopes to enrich CMV-specific T cells. A remark on this clonotype: What this receptor recognizes is not known. Base qualities are not at hand, and no much larger clone is one base apart.

This sample was sequenced with an Illumina HiSeq 1500. Using fastp trimming at Q25 and MiXCR clonotype assembly, TCRdb reanalyzed the public sequencing data and kept in-frame beta chains. One record per CDR3 amino acid sequence lists the most common genes and DNA. Recorded for this sample are approximately 770,000 distinct CDR3 sequences; about 27% of them occurred a single time. Of the sample, approximately 14% falls within the top ten clones. Specimen: cultured CD8+ T cells from PBMCs, collected from culture after CMV antigen stimulation. This clonotype originated in a human donor in good health (CMV status not recorded). Some clones in this sample may be carry-over from other donors' samples. The rearrangement combines TRBV6-2 or TRBV6-3 with TRBJ2-7, with the D gene call left open. The encoded CDR3 is CASTYDPNYEQYV. The DNA reads as follows: TGTGCCAGCACCTACGACCCTAACTACGAGCAGTACGTC.